These 7 T cell receptor beta chains came from one sample sequenced in a study of response to subunit inactivated influenza vaccine. Using its own MiXCR run on the RT-PCR reads, TCRdb lists one record per CDR3 protein. This sample has under 950,000 distinct CDR3 sequences, with around 20% found just once. The sample consisted of PBMCs from blood, taken roughly 5 days after vaccination. The receptors were gathered from a man aged 45-65 years who received an inactivated influenza vaccine.

This clonotype was counted between two and nine times. The chain links TRBV6-1 to TRBJ2-3, with 9 positions matching TRBD1. V lost 6 bases and J lost 5; bases outside the gene matches: 6. Germline V gene lookup returns CDR1 MNHNS and CDR2 SASEGT. The CDR3 length is 14 residues. The CDR3 reads CASRKQGAGDTQYF. The CDR3 coding sequence is TGTGCCAGCAGAAAACAGGGGGCAGGAGATACGCAGTATTTT.

The J gene is TRBJ2-3, the V gene TRBV25-1, with 8 bases that match TRBD2. J was trimmed by 4 bases and V by 4 bases; bases with no gene match: 4. The CDR3 runs to 14 residues. CDR1 and CDR2 (germline): MGHDK, SYGVNS. CDR3 DNA: TGTGCCAGCAGTGGGAGGACTAGCCCAGATACGCAGTATTTT. This translates into CASSGRTSPDTQYF.

This chain's CDR3 is CASSLGGQGADGNEQFF. Written as DNA, the CDR3 is TGTGCCAGCAGCTTAGGTGGACAGGGGGCAGATGGGAATGAGCAGTTCTTC. The V and J genes are TRBV13 and TRBJ2-1; 11 positions match TRBD1. Germline assignment: CDR1 PRHDT and CDR2 FYEKMQ (reference sequence). V was pared by 0 bases and J by 7 bases, with 8 bases of the junction left unmatched. The CDR3 covers 17 residues.

The sample holds a few counts of this clonotype. J is TRBJ2-3 and V is TRBV12-3 or TRBV12-4, with a weak D call TRBD2 (5 bases). The CDR3 has 13 amino acids. V lost 0 bases and J lost 5, with 6 bases in between. In DNA form, the CDR3 reads TGTGCCAGCAGTTTAGCCGGACTAGATACGCAGTATTTT. It translates to CASSLAGLDTQYF.

The CDR3 sequence is CATSRDQRGGQPQHF. The CDR3 DNA is TGTGCCACCAGCAGAGATCAAAGGGGCGGGCAGCCCCAGCATTTT. This rearrangement joins TRBV15 to TRBJ1-5, with a possible D match to TRBD1 (5 bases). The CDR3 length is 15 residues. V lost 0 bases and J 7 bases, leaving 13 bases between the germline ends. Germline V gives CDR1 LNHNV, CDR2 YYDKDF (reference sequence). Using reference TRBV15 and TRBJ1-5 for the parts outside the CDR3, the full variable domain is DAMVIQNPRYQVTQFGKPVTLSCSQTLNHNVMYWYQQKSSQAPKLLFHYYDKDFNNEADTPDNFQSRRPNTSFCFLDIRSPGLGDTAMYLCATSRDQRGGQPQHFGDGTRLSIL.

V and J are TRBV10-3 and TRBJ2-7; TRBD2 matches 13 bases. Unmatched junction bases numbered 8, after V lost 6 bases and J lost 0 bases. The CDR3 spans 17 residues. CDR1 and CDR2 from the germline V gene are ENHRY and SYGVKD. The CDR3 is CAISGTSGNSVSYEQYF. Written as DNA, the CDR3 is TGTGCCATCAGCGGGACTAGCGGGAACTCAGTCTCCTACGAGCAGTACTTC.

The CDR3 reads CASSLSAGVAKNIQYF. The CDR3 bases are TGTGCCAGCAGCTTGAGTGCAGGGGTAGCCAAAAACATTCAGTACTTC. V is TRBV5-5 and J is TRBJ2-4, with D possibly being TRBD1 (6 bases). The germline V gene has CDR1 SGHKS and CDR2 YYEKEE (reference sequence). The CDR3 has 16 residues. V lost 1 base, J lost 0 bases, and 11 bases lay in between.